The clone carrying this T cell receptor beta chain was recorded a few times. The antigen remains undetermined. The sample originates from a study of T-cell reconstitution after alpha-beta-depleted transplantation in children. Study-level results: By one year post-transplant, T-cell counts and diversity largely arose from T cells that were newly produced.

Unique molecular identifiers were incorporated during preparation of the TCRbeta library. TCRdb re-called the PCR reads through MiXCR, storing one row per CDR3 protein. The sample consists of around 800,000 distinct CDR3 sequences, 15% to 20% of them appearing once. V dropped 7 bases and J dropped 7 bases, with 20 bases sitting between them. Germline CDR1 SEHNR, CDR2 FQNEAQ (reference sequence). CDR3 length: 14 residues. The TCR originated in a male patient under 18 who had a stem cell transplant for acute lymphoblastic leukemia, so the T cells may come from the graft donor. The sequenced sample was PBMCs, mostly from graft donor cells, obtained 360 days after TCRalphabeta/CD19-depleted stem cell transplant. This chain uses TRBV7-9 with TRBJ2-7; either TRBD1 or TRBD2 may supply D (5 bases each). CDR3 loop: CASTPDLASGEQYF. The CDR3 DNA reads as TGTGCCAGCACCCCGGATCTAGCCTCAGGGGAGCAGTACTTC.